This record concerns one TCR beta chain sequence. What it binds is unknown. The data were obtained in a study of shared clonotypes between healthy human individuals. Donors were Caucasian adults residing in Nashville, Tennessee, USA. This table comes from immunoSEQ multiplex PCR, and its TCRdb copy is limited to in-frame clones, with some not included. This table holds roughly 2,500,000 clones, 93% found once. General study findings and limits: Sorted-subset samples were not fully sequenced, rarefaction indicated. The sole specimen, blood, was sampled, and tissue repertoires likely differ.

Trimming took off 1 base at V and 7 bases at J, with 17 bases between the two ends. CDR1 and CDR2 from the germline V gene are LNHDA and SQIVND (reference sequence). The CDR3 spans 15 residues. The receptor's source is a man younger than 35 in good health. Some clones in this sample may be carry-over from other donors' samples. The rearrangement links TRBV19 to TRBJ2-7; the D gene is possibly TRBD2 (5 bases). The sequenced sample was naive CD4+ T cells from PBMCs. Subset given: CD45RA+ positively selected. The CDR3 nucleotides are TGTGCCAGTAGTATAGGGACCACCTTCACGGGGGAGCAGTACTTC. This encodes CASSIGTTFTGEQYF.